Given below is one T cell receptor (beta chain) in context. Its matching antigen is unknown. It was patients with CD8+CD57+ cell expansion by flow cytometry who were chosen for sequencing. The enrolled patients all had severe acquired aplastic anemia. Blood came from patients not yet given any therapy. Germline-derived CDR1 and CDR2 are SGHAT and FQDESV (reference sequence). Trimming left V 1 base short and J 2 bases short, with 18 bases between. The CDR3 contains 17 residues. For CDR3 and TCR beta VDJ profiling, genomic DNA was the template used. TCRdb re-derived calls from the reads in MiXCR, one entry per CDR3 protein. Of roughly 80,000 distinct CDR3 sequences listed, 60% to 75% are singletons. These data originate in a study of CD8+CD57+ T cells in acquired aplastic anemia. As for the study in general: DNA from sorted CD4+ and CD8+ cells averaged roughly 3.4 ug. Findings and limits, study-wide: In common between the patients and the controls were approximately 28 CD8+ CDR3 sequences.

The receptor was derived from a human donor with aplastic anemia. The sample was sorted CD4+, CD8+, or CD8+CD57+ T cells (not recorded which) from PBMCs. The chain uses TRBV11-1 and TRBJ2-7; possibly TRBD1 for D (6 bases). CDR3 sequence reads: CASSLVTTGTSPYEQYF. In DNA form, the CDR3 reads TGTGCCAGCAGCTTAGTCACTACCGGGACATCCCCCTACGAGCAGTACTTC.